This section outlines one T cell receptor beta chain sequence together with its context. Its specificity is not known. Template switching introduced a universal primer site, and the cDNA bore unique molecular identifiers. TCRdb fed the 5' RACE reads into MiXCR, producing one record per CDR3 protein. The sample includes 1,800,000 or so distinct CDR3 sequences, less than 35% of them seen just once. The sample is drawn from a study of identical twins. Germline values: CDR1 LNHDA, CDR2 SQIVND (reference sequence). The CDR3 sequence is 13 residues long. Study-wide findings and caveats: Instead of following the same donors, the conclusions were based on cross-sectional statistical analysis.

The sequence came from a newborn girl in good health. Sequencing was performed on cord blood. The rearrangement uses TRBV19 and TRBJ2-1; either TRBD1 or TRBD2 may fit D (5 bases each). The DNA end favors TRBJ2-7, so the J call may be wrong. The DNA of the CDR3 is TGTGCCAGCGATATGGGACCCTACAATGAGCAGTACTTC. As protein: CASDMGPYNEQYF.